The 24 T cell receptor beta chains reported below all come from one sample, sequenced in a study of T cell changes during pregnancy in multiple sclerosis. Libraries were prepared by immunoSEQ multiplex PCR; TCRdb keeps only in-frame clonotypes and omits some of them. The table shows tens of thousands of clones, with approximately 88% occurring only once. The sequencing here drew on peripheral blood, taken in the first trimester of pregnancy. These receptors were collected from a female donor in good health, enrolled as a control in a pregnancy study.

The chain combines TRBV28 with TRBJ2-5, with TRBD2 matching over 14 bases. After removal of 6 bases from V and 0 bases from J, the junction contained 3 bases not matched to a gene. This CDR3 has 16 amino acids. Germline V gene data show CDR1 as MDHEN and CDR2 as SYDVKM. As DNA, the CDR3 is TGTGCCAGCAGGAGACTAGCGGGAGGGCACCAAGAGACCCAGTACTTC. It is translated as CASRRLAGGHQETQYF.

This chain connects TRBV4-2 to TRBJ2-2; 8 bases map to TRBD2. The CDR3 consists of 15 residues. Trimming removed 0 bases from V and 6 bases from J; junction bases left unmatched: 3. Per the germline V gene, CDR1 is LGHNA and CDR2 is YNFKEQ. The CDR3 sequence: CASSQDPGGPGELFF. CDR3 DNA sequence: TGTGCCAGCAGCCAAGATCCGGGGGGGCCCGGGGAGCTGTTTTTT.

This clone was detected only once. V and J are TRBV20-1 and TRBJ1-1, with a possible D match to TRBD1 (5 bases). Germline values: CDR1 DFQATT, CDR2 SNEGSKA (reference sequence). This CDR3 is 10 amino acids long. Trimming removed 7 bases at V and 6 bases at J, with 9 bases between. The CDR3 bases are TGCAGTGTGGGGCGAGCTGAAGCTTTCTTT. This sequence encodes CSVGRAEAFF.

The chain employs TRBV7-9 and TRBJ2-5; TRBD2 might be the D (6 bases). Looked up from germline, CDR1 is SEHNR and CDR2 is FQNEAQ (reference sequence). V gave up 5 bases and J gave up 2 bases, with 12 bases separating them. The CDR3 has 14 amino acids. CDR3 amino acids: CASSPTSSQETQYF. The CDR3, as DNA: TGTGCCAGCAGCCCAACTAGCAGTCAAGAGACCCAGTACTTC.

In this sample, this clone turned up once. This rearrangement joins TRBV7-2 to TRBJ1-2; D unresolved. Germline loops: CDR1 SGHTA, CDR2 FQGNSA. The CDR3 is made up of 12 amino acids. V was cut by 8 bases and J by 0 bases, with 7 bases left in between. The CDR3 DNA follows: TGTGCCAGCTCAGGTCCTAACTATGGCTACACCTTC. This codes for CASSGPNYGYTF. Filled out from reference TRBV7-2 and TRBJ1-2, the complete variable domain reads GAGVSQSPSNKVTEKGKDVELRCDPISGHTALYWYRQSLGQGLEFLIYFQGNSAPDKSGLPSDRFSAERTGGSVSTLTIQRTQQEDSAVYLCASSGPNYGYTFGSGTRLTVV.

This clone is a singleton in its sample. The CDR3 region has the DNA TGTGCCAGCAGCTCGGTCGGGGAGCAGTTCTTC. This translates into CASSSVGEQFF. The chain uses TRBV6-1 and TRBJ2-1; D remains unclear. This CDR3 spans 11 amino acids. V was cut by 6 bases and J by 10 bases, with 10 bases left in between. Germline CDR1 and CDR2: MNHNS and SASEGT.

The gene calls are TRBV28 and TRBJ1-5; the match to TRBD1 covers 7 bases. With V trimmed by 5 bases and J by 1 base, 11 bases remained unmatched. This CDR3 is 17 amino acids long. The germline gives CDR1 MDHEN, CDR2 SYDVKM. The CDR3 is CASSPPTGEVSNQPQHF. The CDR3 DNA follows: TGTGCCAGCAGTCCTCCCACAGGGGAGGTAAGCAATCAGCCCCAGCATTTT.

The CDR3 DNA is TGTGCCAGCAGTTTGCTGACGGGGTCACCCCTCCACTTT. This encodes CASSLLTGSPLHF. The chain links TRBV28 to TRBJ1-6; D call uncertain. Trimming took off 3 bases at V and 10 bases at J, with 10 bases between the two ends. Per the germline V gene, CDR1 is MDHEN and CDR2 is SYDVKM. This CDR3 comprises 13 residues.

The chain carries TRBV6-5 and TRBJ1-3; weak D call: TRBD1 (6 bases). The CDR3 is 15 amino acids. Germline CDR1 MNHEY, CDR2 SVGAGI. V lost 2 bases and J lost 2, with 10 bases in between. The CDR3 region has the DNA TGTGCCAGCAGTTACCAGGGGTTGCCTGGAAACACCATATATTTT. Translating it yields CASSYQGLPGNTIYF.

This clone has a single count. The chain has TRBV7-2 and TRBJ1-3; 7 bases are a match to TRBD1. Germline V lookup: CDR1 SGHTA, CDR2 FQGNSA. The CDR3 runs to 16 residues. V gave up 2 bases and J gave up 9 bases; unmatched junction bases: 13. Here the CDR3 DNA reads TGTGCCAGCAGCTTAACCCCGGGCCATACAGGGGCCACCATATATTTT. This translates into CASSLTPGHTGATIYF.

The chain links TRBV27 to TRBJ2-7; 9 bases match TRBD1. CDR1 MNHEY and CDR2 SMNVEV come from the germline V gene (reference sequence). J was trimmed by 4 bases and V by 6 bases; bases with no gene match: 4. The CDR3 is made up of 13 amino acids. This chain's CDR3 is CASRGQGVYEQYF. The CDR3 nucleotides read TGTGCCAGCAGGGGACAGGGTGTGTACGAGCAGTACTTC.

Only a few counts were recorded for this clone. This rearrangement joins TRBV28 to TRBJ1-1; no reliable D call. This CDR3 has 15 amino acids. The V gene's germline CDR1 is MDHEN and CDR2 SYDVKM. Trimming removed 4 bases at V and 1 base at J, with 13 bases between. The CDR3 region is CASSSSWGANTEAFF. The CDR3 coding sequence is TGTGCCAGCAGTTCGAGTTGGGGAGCGAACACTGAAGCTTTCTTT. Filled out from reference TRBV28 and TRBJ1-1, the complete variable domain reads DVKVTQSSRYLVKRTGEKVFLECVQDMDHENMFWYRQDPGLGLRLIYFSYDVKMKEKGDIPEGYSVSREKKERFSLILESASTNQTSMYLCASSSSWGANTEAFFGQGTRLTVV.

The V gene is TRBV30, the J gene TRBJ1-5, with unresolved D. The CDR3 has 13 residues. The V and J ends lost 4 bases and 2 bases respectively, with 9 bases between them. CDR1 is GTSNPN and CDR2 is SVGIG in the germline V gene (reference sequence). The CDR3 is CAWTTRGNQPQHF. CDR3 sequence (DNA): TGTGCCTGGACAACCCGAGGCAATCAGCCCCAGCATTTT.

This chain uses TRBV19 with TRBJ1-5; D unresolved. CDR1 and CDR2 (germline): LNHDA, SQIVND (reference sequence). This CDR3 comprises 15 residues. V lost 6 bases and J 3 bases, leaving 15 bases between the germline ends. CDR3 nucleotide sequence: TGTGCCAGTAGCCTGAGGGCTTACCCCAATCAGCCCCAGCATTTT. Amino acid sequence: CASSLRAYPNQPQHF.

The chain joins TRBV4-1 to TRBJ1-6; D gene unclear. Germline CDR1 reads MGHRA; CDR2 reads YSYEKL. The CDR3 sequence is 13 residues long. Trimming pared 1 base from V and 10 bases from J, leaving 8 bases between. CDR3: CASSQGVGSPLHF. CDR3 bases: TGCGCCAGCAGCCAAGGGGTGGGCTCACCCCTCCACTTT.

The chain carries TRBV15 and TRBJ1-5, with 8 bases identical to TRBD1. Trimming removed 1 base from V and 6 bases from J; junction bases left unmatched: 5. The length of the CDR3 is 15 residues. In germline, CDR1 is LNHNV, CDR2 YYDKDF (reference sequence). The CDR3 DNA is TGTGCCACCAGCAGAGGCAGGGGGCTTGGTCAGCCCCAGCATTTT. This sequence encodes CATSRGRGLGQPQHF.

The chain couples TRBV5-5 to TRBJ2-1, with 10 positions matching TRBD1. V shed 4 bases, J shed 2 bases, and the junction held 3 bases outside the gene matches. The length of the CDR3 is 15 residues. Germline V gene lookup returns CDR1 SGHKS and CDR2 YYEKEE (reference sequence). CDR3 nucleotides: TGTGCCAGCAGCCGGGGACAGGGGACCTACAATGAGCAGTTCTTC. Its translation: CASSRGQGTYNEQFF.

The table lists this clone with a count of one. The rearrangement uses TRBV5-4 and TRBJ2-7; 10 positions match TRBD1. The CDR3 consists of 16 residues. With V trimmed by 4 bases and J by 7 bases, 14 bases remained unmatched. In germline, CDR1 is SGHNT, CDR2 YYREEE (reference sequence). The CDR3 sequence is CASSPPGQGLEGEQYF. In nucleotides, the CDR3 is TGTGCCAGCAGCCCTCCGGGACAGGGGCTTGAGGGGGAGCAGTACTTC.

This sequence joins TRBV9 and TRBJ2-1; the match to TRBD2 covers 10 bases. Germline CDR1 and CDR2: SGDLS and YYNGEE. CDR3 length: 15 amino acids. Unmatched junction bases numbered 7, after V lost 2 bases and J lost 8 bases. In DNA, the CDR3 is TGTGCCAGCAGCGTGAGCGGGGGGGCCGGGTATGAGCAGTTCTTC. This encodes CASSVSGGAGYEQFF.

The chain combines TRBV5-1 with TRBJ2-1; TRBD2 matches at 9 bases. Germline V gene lookup returns CDR1 SGHRS and CDR2 YFSETQ. The J segment lost 4 bases and the V segment lost 1 base, leaving 3 bases of the junction unmatched. The CDR3 has 15 residues. CDR3 sequence: CASSLPSGDYNEQFF. The CDR3 bases are TGCGCCAGCAGCTTGCCTAGCGGGGATTACAATGAGCAGTTCTTC.

This clone was observed a single time. The chain recombines TRBV15 with TRBJ2-1; TRBD2 might be the D (7 bases). The V and J ends lost 1 base and 9 bases respectively, with 25 bases between them. CDR1 is LNHNV and CDR2 is YYDKDF in the germline V gene (reference sequence). The CDR3 covers 18 residues. The CDR3 reads CATSRARGASGSRGEQFF. CDR3 DNA sequence: TGTGCCACCAGCAGAGCCCGGGGGGCTAGCGGATCGCGGGGTGAGCAGTTCTTC.

This clone is judged medium-sized. The chain joins TRBV12-5 to TRBJ1-1, with 8 positions matching TRBD1. J was trimmed by 10 bases and V by 2 bases; bases with no gene match: 6. The CDR3 has 13 amino acids. Germline V gene sequence: CDR1 LGHNT, CDR2 FRNRAP. The CDR3 coding sequence is TGTGCTAGTGGTTTGAATTTCGGACAGGGAGCTTTCTTT. Protein sequence: CASGLNFGQGAFF.

This clone was seen a handful of times. The chain links TRBV6-5 to TRBJ1-6; the match to TRBD1 covers 9 bases. J was trimmed by 7 bases and V by 9 bases; bases with no gene match: 7. The germline V gene encodes CDR1 MNHEY and CDR2 SVGAGI. This CDR3 spans 14 amino acids. In nucleotides, the CDR3 is TGTGCCAGTTACAGGGGGCCACTCAATTCACCCCTCCACTTT. As protein: CASYRGPLNSPLHF.

The V call is TRBV7-9, the J call TRBJ1-6; no clear D. V lost 0 bases, J lost 10 bases, and 10 bases lay in between. There are 14 residues in the CDR3. The germline gives CDR1 SEHNR, CDR2 FQNEAQ (reference sequence). Written as DNA, the CDR3 is TGTGCCAGCAGCTTAGCCGGGGAAAGATCACCCCTCCACTTT. Its protein product is CASSLAGERSPLHF.